What follows are 19 T cell receptor beta chains derived from one specimen sequenced in a study of blood T cell repertoires in COVID-19. The data were produced by immunoSEQ multiplex PCR, yet TCRdb's version contains in-frame clones alone and is incomplete. Here the sample spans over 200,000 clones, 75% to 90% being singletons. The sequenced material came from PBMCs or T cells enriched from blood (not recorded which). The receptors shown here come from a woman between 25 and 40 years old who had been exposed to COVID-19.

The chain recombines TRBV30 with TRBJ2-7; possible D gene TRBD2, 6 bases. The V gene's germline CDR1 is GTSNPN and CDR2 SVGIG (reference sequence). The V and J ends lost 4 bases and 1 base respectively, with 17 bases between them. The CDR3 covers 15 residues. The CDR3 region has the DNA TGTGCCTGGAAGGTTGGCGGGACCCAATCCTACGAGCAGTACTTC. It yields the protein CAWKVGGTQSYEQYF. Complete variable domain (other parts from reference TRBV30 and TRBJ2-7): SQTIHQWPATLVQPVGSPLSLECTVEGTSNPNLYWYRQAAGRGLQLLFYSVGIGQISSEVPQNLSASRPQDRQFILSSKKLLLSDSGFYLCAWKVGGTQSYEQYFGPGTRLTVT.

The V gene is TRBV2, the J gene TRBJ1-5; TRBD1 matches at 7 bases. Looked up from germline, CDR1 is SNHLY and CDR2 is FYNNEI. With V trimmed by 6 bases and J by 1 base, 3 bases remained unmatched. This CDR3 region has 14 residues. DNA of the CDR3: TGTGCCAGCAGGACGACAGGGAGCAATCAGCCCCAGCATTTT. Encoded protein: CASRTTGSNQPQHF.

The chain combines TRBV4-1 with TRBJ2-7, with 10 bases fitting TRBD1. The CDR3 is 16 residues long. V shed 1 base and J 5 bases; nucleotides not matched to a gene: 8. Germline V gene sequence: CDR1 MGHRA, CDR2 YSYEKL. The DNA for the CDR3 is TGCGCCAGCAGCCAAGTGCTGGGACAGGGGTGGGACGAGCAGTACTTC. Its translation is CASSQVLGQGWDEQYF.

The CDR3: CSVHGGGGYTF. The CDR3 region has the DNA TGCAGCGTTCACGGGGGTGGTGGCTACACCTTC. V usage is TRBV29-1 and J usage is TRBJ1-2; TRBD1 is a possible D gene (5 bases). This CDR3 contains 11 residues. Germline assignment: CDR1 SQVTM and CDR2 ANQGSEA. V gave up 5 bases and J gave up 7 bases, with 11 bases separating them.

The gene calls are TRBV13 and TRBJ2-5, with 8 nucleotides matching TRBD2. V was pared by 5 bases and J by 6 bases, with 14 bases of the junction left unmatched. CDR1 is PRHDT, CDR2 FYEKMQ, per germline (reference sequence). The CDR3 has 16 residues. Here the CDR3 reads CASSAARGGRAKTQYF. The CDR3 DNA reads as TGTGCCAGCAGCGCCGCCCGGGGGGGGAGGGCCAAGACCCAGTACTTC.

The CDR3 bases are TGTGCCAGCAGTACCCGGGGCAATCAGCCCCAGCATTTT. Protein product: CASSTRGNQPQHF. This chain joins TRBV6-6 and TRBJ1-5; D unresolved. Germline assignment: CDR1 MNHNY and CDR2 SVGAGI (reference sequence). The CDR3 consists of 13 residues. The V and J ends lost 5 bases and 2 bases respectively, with 7 bases between them.

This clone occurred a few times. CDR3 sequence: CASSSATSGSDGEQFF. The CDR3 DNA is TGTGCCAGCAGCTCCGCGACTAGCGGGAGTGATGGTGAGCAGTTCTTC. The V gene is TRBV7-3, the J gene TRBJ2-1, with 12 bases aligning to TRBD2. This CDR3 region has 16 residues. Germline-derived CDR1 and CDR2 are SGHTA and FQGTGA. V gave up 4 bases and J gave up 9 bases; unmatched junction bases: 10.

This clone was counted only a few times. The V call is TRBV18, the J call TRBJ1-4; D unresolved. Trimming left V 4 bases short and J 3 bases short, with 12 bases between. This CDR3 comprises 15 residues. Per germline, CDR1 KGHSH and CDR2 LQKENI. The CDR3 nucleotides read TGTGCCAGCTCACTAAGAAGCGGGGCTAATGAAAAACTGTTTTTT. Protein sequence: CASSLRSGANEKLFF.

The chain is built from TRBV14 and TRBJ2-5; weak D call: TRBD2 (5 bases). The germline CDR1 and CDR2 sequences are SGHDN and FVKESK. Deletions cut 1 base from V and 3 bases from J, with 21 bases between. The CDR3 totals 18 residues. For the CDR3, the DNA is TGTGCCAGCAGCCAAGGAAGGTTAAATCTGCGGCGGGAAGAGACCCAGTACTTC. Its translation is CASSQGRLNLRREETQYF.

This clone showed up just a few times. The chain employs TRBV12-5 and TRBJ2-3; 10 nucleotides line up with TRBD2. Germline CDR1 is LGHNT and CDR2 is FRNRAP. The J segment lost 3 bases and the V segment lost 0 bases, leaving 12 bases of the junction unmatched. CDR3 length: 19 amino acids. This chain's CDR3 is CASGLVARPSGSITDTQYF. CDR3 in DNA: TGTGCTAGTGGTTTGGTAGCCCGACCTAGCGGGAGTATTACAGATACGCAGTATTTT.

The chain couples TRBV5-1 to TRBJ1-6; D perhaps matches TRBD1 (6 bases). Germline values: CDR1 SGHRS, CDR2 YFSETQ. This CDR3 is 14 amino acids long. Trimming cost V 3 bases and J 8 bases, with 12 bases left between them. CDR3 sequence: CASSSDSFDSPLHF. The CDR3 coding sequence is TGCGCCAGCAGCTCGGACAGCTTTGATTCACCCCTCCACTTT.

V is TRBV7-9 and J is TRBJ2-3, with 9 bases identical to TRBD2. The CDR3 runs 15 residues. V lost 8 bases and J lost 4; bases outside the gene matches: 10. CDR1 and CDR2 (germline): SEHNR, FQNEAQ (reference sequence). The CDR3 coding sequence is TGTGCCAGCGGAATGGTAGCGGGAGCCCCAGATACGCAGTATTTT. Its protein is CASGMVAGAPDTQYF. The whole variable domain, remainder taken from reference TRBV7-9 and TRBJ2-3, is DTGVSQNPRHKITKRGQNVTFRCDPISEHNRLYWYRQTLGQGPEFLTYFQNEAQLEKSRLLSDRFSAERPKGSFSTLEIQRTEQGDSAMYLCASGMVAGAPDTQYFGPGTRLTVL.

The V gene is TRBV19, the J gene TRBJ2-3, with 13 bases lining up with TRBD2. This CDR3 is 16 amino acids long. CDR1 and CDR2 from the germline V gene are LNHDA and SQIVND (reference sequence). With 2 bases clipped from V and 6 bases from J, the junction kept 5 bases outside the gene matches. The CDR3, as DNA: TGTGCCAGTAGTATAAGGACTAGCGGGAGTAGGGATACGCAGTATTTT. Its protein is CASSIRTSGSRDTQYF.

This chain uses TRBV9 with TRBJ2-3; 7 nucleotides line up with TRBD2. With V trimmed by 6 bases and J by 6 bases, 13 bases remained unmatched. The CDR3 consists of 15 residues. Germline V lookup: CDR1 SGDLS, CDR2 YYNGEE. CDR3 sequence: CASTLKGTTGDTQYF. DNA for the CDR3: TGTGCCAGCACCCTAAAGGGGACTACCGGGGATACGCAGTATTTT.

The chain couples TRBV7-3 to TRBJ1-3; unclear D gene. V was shortened by 5 bases and J by 2 bases, with 10 bases between the two germline ends. Germline assignment: CDR1 SGHTA and CDR2 FQGTGA. The CDR3 has 14 residues. CDR3 bases: TGTGCCAGCAGCCCTGGAGCGGCTGGAAACACCATATATTTT. Its protein is CASSPGAAGNTIYF.

This chain connects TRBV29-1 to TRBJ2-1; 11 positions agree with TRBD2. The CDR3 contains 17 residues. In germline, CDR1 is SQVTM, CDR2 ANQGSEA. Trimming at V came to 6 bases and at J to 7 bases, leaving 17 bases not matched to a gene. CDR3 in amino acids: CSVRNLMTSGILNEQFF. DNA of the CDR3: TGCAGCGTCCGCAACCTAATGACTAGCGGGATACTTAATGAGCAGTTCTTC.

The V gene is TRBV28, the J gene TRBJ1-2; D is undetermined. V lost 2 bases, J lost 2 bases, and 6 bases lay in between. The length of the CDR3 is 13 residues. Germline CDR1 reads MDHEN; CDR2 reads SYDVKM. The CDR3 region is CASSLRGNYGYTF. The CDR3 DNA sequence: TGTGCCAGCAGTTTACGGGGAAACTATGGCTACACCTTC.

This clone was found a few times. The chain has TRBV5-1 and TRBJ2-3, with 9 positions matching TRBD2. The CDR3 is 17 residues long. Germline V gene data show CDR1 as SGHRS and CDR2 as YFSETQ. The V gene end was trimmed by 0 bases and the J gene end by 1 base; junction bases not matched to a gene: 6. This CDR3 reads CASSLEGREGRTDTQYF. Here the CDR3 DNA reads TGCGCCAGCAGCTTGGAGGGGCGGGAGGGCCGCACAGATACGCAGTATTTT.

This clone was seen only once. The CDR3 protein is CASSFWTSGVNEQFF. The CDR3, as DNA: TGTGCCAGCAGCTTTTGGACTAGTGGGGTCAATGAGCAGTTCTTC. J is TRBJ2-1 and V is TRBV12-1; TRBD2, as called in the table, went unchecked against the DNA. TRBV12-1 is deemed a pseudogene. This CDR3 spans 15 amino acids.